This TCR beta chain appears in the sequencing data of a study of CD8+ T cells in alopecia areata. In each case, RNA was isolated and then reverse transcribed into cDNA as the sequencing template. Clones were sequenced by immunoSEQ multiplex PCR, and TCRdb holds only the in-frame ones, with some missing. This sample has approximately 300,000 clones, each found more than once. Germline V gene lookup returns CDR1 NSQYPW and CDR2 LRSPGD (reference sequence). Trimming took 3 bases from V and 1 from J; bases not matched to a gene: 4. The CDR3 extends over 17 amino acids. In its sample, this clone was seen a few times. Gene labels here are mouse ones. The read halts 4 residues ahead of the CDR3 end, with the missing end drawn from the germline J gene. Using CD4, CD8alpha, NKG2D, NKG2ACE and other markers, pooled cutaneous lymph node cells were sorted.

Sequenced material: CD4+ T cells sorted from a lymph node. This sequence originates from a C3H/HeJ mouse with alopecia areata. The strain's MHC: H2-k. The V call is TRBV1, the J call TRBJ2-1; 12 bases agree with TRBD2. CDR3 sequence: CTCSAAGTGGNYAEQFF. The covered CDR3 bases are TGCACCTGCAGTGCCGCCGGGACTGGGGGGAACTATGCT.